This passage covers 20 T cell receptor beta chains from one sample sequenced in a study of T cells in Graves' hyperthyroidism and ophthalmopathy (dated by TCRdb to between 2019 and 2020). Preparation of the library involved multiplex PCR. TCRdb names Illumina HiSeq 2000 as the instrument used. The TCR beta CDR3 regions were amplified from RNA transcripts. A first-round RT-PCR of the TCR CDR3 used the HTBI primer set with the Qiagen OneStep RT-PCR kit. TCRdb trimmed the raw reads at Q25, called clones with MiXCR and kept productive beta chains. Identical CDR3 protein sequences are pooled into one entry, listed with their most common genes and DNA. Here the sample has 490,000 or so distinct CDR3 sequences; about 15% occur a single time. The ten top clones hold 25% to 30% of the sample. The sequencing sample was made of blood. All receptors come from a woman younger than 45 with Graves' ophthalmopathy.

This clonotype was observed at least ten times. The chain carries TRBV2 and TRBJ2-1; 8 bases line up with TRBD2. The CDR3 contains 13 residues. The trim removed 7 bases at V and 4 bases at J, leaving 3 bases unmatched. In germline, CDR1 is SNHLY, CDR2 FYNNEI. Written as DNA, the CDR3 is TGTGCCAGCAATGAGCGGGGGTACAATGAGCAGTTCTTC. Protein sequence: CASNERGYNEQFF.

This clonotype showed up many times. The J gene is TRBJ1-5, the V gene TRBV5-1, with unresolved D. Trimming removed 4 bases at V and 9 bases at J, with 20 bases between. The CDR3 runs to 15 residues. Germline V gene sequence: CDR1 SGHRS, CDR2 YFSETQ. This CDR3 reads CASSPDGRSEGPQHF. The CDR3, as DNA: TGCGCCAGCAGCCCGGACGGCCGCTCTGAAGGGCCCCAGCATTTT.

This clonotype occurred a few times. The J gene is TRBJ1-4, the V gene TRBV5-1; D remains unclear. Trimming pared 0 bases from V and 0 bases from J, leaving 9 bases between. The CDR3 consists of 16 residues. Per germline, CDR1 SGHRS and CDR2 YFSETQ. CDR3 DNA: TGCGCCAGCAGCTTGGGGCCTCCCGCAACTAATGAAAAACTGTTTTTT. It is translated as CASSLGPPATNEKLFF.

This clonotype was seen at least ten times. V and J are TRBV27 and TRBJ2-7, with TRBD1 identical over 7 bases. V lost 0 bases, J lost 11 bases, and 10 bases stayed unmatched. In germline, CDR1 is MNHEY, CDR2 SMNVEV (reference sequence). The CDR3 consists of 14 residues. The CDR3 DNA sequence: TGTGCCAGCAGTTTATCTGGACAGGTGGCCCGGGAGTACTTC. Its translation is CASSLSGQVAREYF.

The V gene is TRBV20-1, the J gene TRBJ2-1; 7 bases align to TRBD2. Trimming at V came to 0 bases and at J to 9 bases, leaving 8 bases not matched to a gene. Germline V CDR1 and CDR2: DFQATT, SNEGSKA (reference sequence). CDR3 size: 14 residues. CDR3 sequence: CSARDIRTRIEQFF. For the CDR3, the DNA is TGCAGTGCTAGAGATATCAGGACTAGAATTGAGCAGTTCTTC.

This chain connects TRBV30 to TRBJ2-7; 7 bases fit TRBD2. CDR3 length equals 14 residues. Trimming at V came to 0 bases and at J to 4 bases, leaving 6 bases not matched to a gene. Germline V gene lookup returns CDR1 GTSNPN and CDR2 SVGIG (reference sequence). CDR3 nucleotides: TGTGCCTGGAGTGTAATCGGGGGGAGTTACGAGCAGTACTTC. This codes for CAWSVIGGSYEQYF.

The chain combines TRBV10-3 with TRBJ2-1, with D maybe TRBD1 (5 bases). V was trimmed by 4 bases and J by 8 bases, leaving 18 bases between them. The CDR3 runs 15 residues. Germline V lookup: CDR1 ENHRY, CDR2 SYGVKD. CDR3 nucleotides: TGTGCCATCAGTGTGTTAGCACTCCTAGGGGATGAGCAGTTCTTC. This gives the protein CAISVLALLGDEQFF.

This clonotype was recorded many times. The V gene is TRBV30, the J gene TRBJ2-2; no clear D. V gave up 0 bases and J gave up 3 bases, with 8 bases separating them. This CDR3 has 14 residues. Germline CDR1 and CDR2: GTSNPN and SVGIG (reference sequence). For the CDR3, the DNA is TGTGCCTGGAGTGTACTAAGGGACACCGGGGAGCTGTTTTTT. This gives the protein CAWSVLRDTGELFF.

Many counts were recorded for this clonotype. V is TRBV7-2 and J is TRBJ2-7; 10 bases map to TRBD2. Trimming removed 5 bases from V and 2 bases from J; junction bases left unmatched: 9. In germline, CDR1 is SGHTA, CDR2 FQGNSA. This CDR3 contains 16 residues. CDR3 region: CASSPGAGGPTYEQYF. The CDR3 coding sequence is TGTGCCAGCAGCCCCGGAGCGGGAGGGCCTACCTACGAGCAGTACTTC.

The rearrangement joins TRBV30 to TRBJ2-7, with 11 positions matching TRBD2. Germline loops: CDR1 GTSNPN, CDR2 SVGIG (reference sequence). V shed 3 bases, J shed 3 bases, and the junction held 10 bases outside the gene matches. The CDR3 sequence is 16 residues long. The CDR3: CAWRATSGSSFYEQYF. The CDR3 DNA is TGTGCCTGGAGGGCTACTAGCGGGAGTTCTTTCTACGAGCAGTACTTC. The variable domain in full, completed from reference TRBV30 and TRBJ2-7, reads SQTIHQWPATLVQPVGSPLSLECTVEGTSNPNLYWYRQAAGRGLQLLFYSVGIGQISSEVPQNLSASRPQDRQFILSSKKLLLSDSGFYLCAWRATSGSSFYEQYFGPGTRLTVT.

CDR3 loop: CASSIAGVRTDTQYF. CDR3 nucleotide sequence: TGTGCCAGTAGTATTGCAGGCGTTCGCACAGATACGCAGTATTTT. The V call is TRBV19, the J call TRBJ2-3; unclear D gene. The CDR3 is made up of 15 amino acids. Germline CDR1 and CDR2: LNHDA and SQIVND (reference sequence). V lost 3 bases to trimming and J lost 1 base, with 11 bases between them.

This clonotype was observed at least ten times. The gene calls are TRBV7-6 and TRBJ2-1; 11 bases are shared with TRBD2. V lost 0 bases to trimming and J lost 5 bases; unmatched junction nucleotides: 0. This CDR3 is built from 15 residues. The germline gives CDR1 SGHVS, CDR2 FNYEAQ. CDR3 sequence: CASSLATSGNNEQFF. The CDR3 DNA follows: TGTGCCAGCAGCTTAGCGACTAGCGGGAACAATGAGCAGTTCTTC.

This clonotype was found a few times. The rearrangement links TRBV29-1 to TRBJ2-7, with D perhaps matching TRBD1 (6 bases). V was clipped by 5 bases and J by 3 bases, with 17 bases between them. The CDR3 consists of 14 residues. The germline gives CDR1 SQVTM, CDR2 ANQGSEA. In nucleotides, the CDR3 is TGCAGCGTTCTAACATTACAGGGACGCTACGAGCAGTACTTC. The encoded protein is CSVLTLQGRYEQYF.

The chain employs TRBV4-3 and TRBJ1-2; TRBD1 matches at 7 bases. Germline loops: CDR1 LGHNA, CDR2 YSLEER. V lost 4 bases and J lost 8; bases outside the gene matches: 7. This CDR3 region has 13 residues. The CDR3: CASSPDRVGGYTF. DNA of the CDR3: TGCGCCAGCAGCCCCGACAGGGTTGGGGGCTACACCTTC.

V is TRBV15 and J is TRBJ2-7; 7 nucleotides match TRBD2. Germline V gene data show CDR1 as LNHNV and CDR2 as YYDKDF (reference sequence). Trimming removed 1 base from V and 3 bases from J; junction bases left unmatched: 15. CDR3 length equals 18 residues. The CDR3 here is CATSRVHETLAAHYEQYF. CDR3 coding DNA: TGTGCCACCAGCAGAGTTCATGAGACTCTAGCGGCCCACTACGAGCAGTACTTC.

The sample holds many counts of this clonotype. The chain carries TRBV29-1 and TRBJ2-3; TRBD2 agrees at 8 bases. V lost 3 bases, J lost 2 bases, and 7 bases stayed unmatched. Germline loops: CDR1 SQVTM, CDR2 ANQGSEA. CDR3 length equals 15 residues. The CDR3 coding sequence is TGCAGCGTTGATCTCGCGGGAGGAGTCACAGATACGCAGTATTTT. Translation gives CSVDLAGGVTDTQYF.

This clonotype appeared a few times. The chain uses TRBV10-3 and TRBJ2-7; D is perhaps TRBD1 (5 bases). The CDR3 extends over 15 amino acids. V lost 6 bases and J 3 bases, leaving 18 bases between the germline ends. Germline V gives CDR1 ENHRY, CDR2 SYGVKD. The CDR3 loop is CAISDPGPLDYEQYF. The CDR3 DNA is TGTGCCATCAGCGACCCAGGGCCCCTAGACTACGAGCAGTACTTC.

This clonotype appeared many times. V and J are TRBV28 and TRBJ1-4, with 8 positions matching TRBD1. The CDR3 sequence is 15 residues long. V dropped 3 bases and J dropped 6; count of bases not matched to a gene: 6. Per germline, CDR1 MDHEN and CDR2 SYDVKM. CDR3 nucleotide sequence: TGTGCCAGCAGTTTCCACAGGGGGATTTATGAAAAACTGTTTTTT. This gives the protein CASSFHRGIYEKLFF.

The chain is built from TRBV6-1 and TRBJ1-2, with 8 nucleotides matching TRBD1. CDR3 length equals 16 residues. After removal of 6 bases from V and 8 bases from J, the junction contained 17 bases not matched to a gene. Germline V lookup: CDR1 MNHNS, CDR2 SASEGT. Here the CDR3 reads CASRGRGRTGSGGYTF. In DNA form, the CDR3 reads TGTGCCAGCAGGGGTCGTGGGCGGACAGGGAGTGGGGGCTACACCTTC.

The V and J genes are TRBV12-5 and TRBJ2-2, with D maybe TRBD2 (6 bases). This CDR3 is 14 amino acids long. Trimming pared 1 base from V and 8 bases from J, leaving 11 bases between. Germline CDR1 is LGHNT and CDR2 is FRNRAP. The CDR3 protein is CASGLEGGVGELFF. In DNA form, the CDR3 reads TGTGCTAGTGGTTTGGAGGGCGGGGTTGGGGAGCTGTTTTTT.